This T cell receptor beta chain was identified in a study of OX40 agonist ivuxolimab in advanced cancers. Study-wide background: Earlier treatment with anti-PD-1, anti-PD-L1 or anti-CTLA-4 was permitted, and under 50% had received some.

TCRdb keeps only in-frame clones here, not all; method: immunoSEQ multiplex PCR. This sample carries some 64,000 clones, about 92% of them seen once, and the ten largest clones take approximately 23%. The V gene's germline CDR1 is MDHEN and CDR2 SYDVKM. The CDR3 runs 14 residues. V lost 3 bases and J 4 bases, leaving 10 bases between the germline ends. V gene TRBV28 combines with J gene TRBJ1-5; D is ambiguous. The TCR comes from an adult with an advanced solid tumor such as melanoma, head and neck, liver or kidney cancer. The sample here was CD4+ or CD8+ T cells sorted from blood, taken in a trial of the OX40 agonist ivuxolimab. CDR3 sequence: CASSFIHGNQPQHF. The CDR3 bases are TGTGCCAGCAGTTTCATACACGGGAATCAGCCCCAGCATTTT.